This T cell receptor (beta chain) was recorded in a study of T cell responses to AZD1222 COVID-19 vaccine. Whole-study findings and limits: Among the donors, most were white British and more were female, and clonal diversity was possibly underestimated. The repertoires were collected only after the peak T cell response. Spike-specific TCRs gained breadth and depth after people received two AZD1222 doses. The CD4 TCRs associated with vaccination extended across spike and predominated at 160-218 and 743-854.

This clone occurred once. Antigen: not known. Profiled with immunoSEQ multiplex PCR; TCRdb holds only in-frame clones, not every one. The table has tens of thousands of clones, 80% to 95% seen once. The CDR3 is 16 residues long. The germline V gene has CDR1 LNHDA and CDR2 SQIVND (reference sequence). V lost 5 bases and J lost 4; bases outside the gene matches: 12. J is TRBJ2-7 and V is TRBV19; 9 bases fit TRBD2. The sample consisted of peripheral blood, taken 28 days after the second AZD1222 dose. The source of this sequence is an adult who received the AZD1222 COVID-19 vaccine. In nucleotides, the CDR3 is TGTGCCAGTAGTCCCCCGGGTAGCGGGGGACCATACGAGCAGTACTTC. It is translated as CASSPPGSGGPYEQYF. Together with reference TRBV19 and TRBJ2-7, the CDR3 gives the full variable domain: DGGITQSPKYLFRKEGQNVTLSCEQNLNHDAMYWYRQDPGQGLRLIYYSQIVNDFQKGDIAEGYSVSREKKESFPLTVTSAQKNPTAFYLCASSPPGSGGPYEQYFGPGTRLTVT.